Following are 8 T cell receptor beta chains from one sample sequenced in a study of shared clonotypes between healthy human individuals. Data came from immunoSEQ multiplex PCR; TCRdb stores just in-frame clones and leaves some out. The data contain nearly 750,000 clones, about two thirds of them singletons. Specimen: memory CD4+ T cells sorted from blood. Subset noted: CD45RA-negative fraction. All receptors come from a woman in her twenties or thirties in good health.

CDR3 DNA sequence: TGCGCCAGCAGCCCACAGGCTAGCGGGGATTCGGGGGAGCAGTACTTC. This gives the protein CASSPQASGDSGEQYF. The V and J genes are TRBV4-1 and TRBJ2-7; the match to TRBD2 covers 9 bases. Germline V CDR1 and CDR2: MGHRA, YSYEKL. The length of the CDR3 is 16 residues. Trimming removed 4 bases from V and 7 bases from J; junction bases left unmatched: 14.

V and J are TRBV28 and TRBJ2-5, with D perhaps TRBD1 or TRBD2 (5 bases each). V was cut by 3 bases and J by 2 bases, with 13 bases left in between. This CDR3 is 15 amino acids long. CDR1 is MDHEN and CDR2 is SYDVKM in the germline V gene. This chain's CDR3 is CASSFTGRLQETQYF. Here the CDR3 DNA reads TGTGCCAGCAGTTTCACGGGACGGTTACAAGAGACCCAGTACTTC.

A note on this clone: The sample has other DNA sequences that encode this CDR3 too. The V and J genes are TRBV28 and TRBJ2-7; tentatively, D is TRBD1 (6 bases). Germline V CDR1 and CDR2: MDHEN, SYDVKM. V lost 5 bases, J lost 3 bases, and 8 bases lay in between. The CDR3 length is 12 residues. This chain's CDR3 is CASSVQGYEQYF. In DNA, the CDR3 is TGTGCCAGCAGTGTACAGGGCTACGAGCAGTACTTC.

The gene calls are TRBV5-1 and TRBJ2-3; perhaps D is TRBD1 or TRBD2 (5 bases each). Germline CDR1 and CDR2: SGHRS and YFSETQ. The V gene lost 4 bases and the J gene lost 6 bases, with 18 bases spanning the gap. The CDR3 is 15 residues long. For the CDR3, the DNA is TGCGCCAGCAGCAAGCTAGCCCCTTCAGGGGATACGCAGTATTTT. This gives the protein CASSKLAPSGDTQYF.

The chain uses TRBV6-5 and TRBJ2-7, with 7 bases matching TRBD2. The V gene's germline CDR1 is MNHEY and CDR2 SVGAGI. The CDR3 is 14 amino acids. V shed 2 bases, J shed 6 bases, and the junction held 7 bases outside the gene matches. The CDR3 DNA is TGTGCCAGCAGTTACAGGACGGGAGGTGGCGAGCAGTACTTC. Its translation is CASSYRTGGGEQYF.

The rearrangement uses TRBV9 and TRBJ2-1, with 8 bases aligning to TRBD2. This CDR3 has 15 amino acids. Germline-derived CDR1 and CDR2 are SGDLS and YYNGEE. The J segment lost 5 bases and the V segment lost 2 bases, leaving 6 bases of the junction unmatched. CDR3 amino acids: CASSVSSGRHNEQFF. The CDR3 DNA follows: TGTGCCAGCAGCGTTTCCAGCGGGAGACACAATGAGCAGTTCTTC. Filled out from reference TRBV9 and TRBJ2-1, the complete variable domain reads DSGVTQTPKHLITATGQRVTLRCSPRSGDLSVYWYQQSLDQGLQFLIQYYNGEERAKGNILERFSAQQFPDLHSELNLSSLELGDSALYFCASSVSSGRHNEQFFGPGTRLTVL.

The chain uses TRBV10-2 and TRBJ1-1; 7 bases match TRBD1. The CDR3 has 13 residues. V lost 3 bases, J lost 4 bases, and 2 bases stayed unmatched. CDR1 WSHSY and CDR2 SAAADI come from the germline V gene. The CDR3 bases are TGCGCCAGCAGTGAATCAGGGGGCACTGAAGCTTTCTTT. Its protein product is CASSESGGTEAFF.

This clone occurred a few times. The chain recombines TRBV15 with TRBJ2-1; 9 bases match TRBD2. This CDR3 spans 17 amino acids. J gave up 9 bases and V 0 bases, and 12 bases lay outside the gene matches. The germline gives CDR1 LNHNV, CDR2 YYDKDF (reference sequence). The CDR3 sequence is CATSRDRIVAGVGEQFF. The CDR3, as DNA: TGTGCCACCAGCAGAGATCGAATAGTAGCGGGAGTTGGTGAGCAGTTCTTC. The entire variable domain, with the rest obtained from reference TRBV15 and TRBJ2-1, is as follows: DAMVIQNPRYQVTQFGKPVTLSCSQTLNHNVMYWYQQKSSQAPKLLFHYYDKDFNNEADTPDNFQSRRPNTSFCFLDIRSPGLGDTAMYLCATSRDRIVAGVGEQFFGPGTRLTVL.